This is a list of T cell receptor beta chains from one sample in a study of vaccination and CD4 T cells after COVID-19. For these receptors, no antigen is known. MiXCR was run by TCRdb on the PCR reads, yielding one entry per CDR3 protein. Among some 5,800 distinct CDR3 sequences, 25% to 30% were seen once, and the ten largest hold approximately 17%. Sequenced: CD4+ T cells from blood, cultured in vitro. The receptor set was obtained from a human donor in good health. The CDR3 runs from the conserved cysteine through the conserved F or W. Each record gives: V gene, J gene, CDR3 protein.

>TRBV6-1|TRBJ1-6
CASSRGQSNSPLHF
>TRBV27|TRBJ1-1
CASSLQGLTEAFF
>TRBV29-1|TRBJ1-2
CSAGRQGNYGYTF
>TRBV11-3|TRBJ2-1
CASSAGSSGGDEQFF
>TRBV6-1|TRBJ2-7
CASSPPGQPYEQYF
>TRBV28|TRBJ1-5
CASSGASPQHF
>TRBV7-8|TRBJ2-7
CASSLPGQGLDEQYF
>TRBV9|TRBJ2-3
CASSVAGGGSTDTQYF
>TRBV27|TRBJ2-7
CASSRKTPYEQYF
>TRBV6-2/TRBV6-3|TRBJ1-2
CASSPQTGFIIDGYTF
>TRBV6-1|TRBJ2-7
CASSDNYEQYF
>TRBV6-1|TRBJ2-7
CAGSVDSYHPYEQYF
>TRBV7-3|TRBJ2-2
CASSPVGGHTGELFF
>TRBV7-3|TRBJ1-2
CASSFTGESYNYGYTF
>TRBV6-5|TRBJ2-7
CASSYGTGPAYEQYF
>TRBV21-1|TRBJ1-1
CANNGGITEAFF
>TRBV7-9|TRBJ1-1
CASSLGIEAFF
>TRBV7-6|TRBJ2-3
CASSLGVLDTDTQYF
>TRBV7-8|TRBJ2-7
CASSFRGEGEQYF
>TRBV6-2/TRBV6-3|TRBJ2-5
CASRSSGGRRETQYF
>TRBV20-1|TRBJ1-4
CSADGGALNEKLFF
>TRBV7-9|TRBJ1-1
CASSRVNTEAFF